The clone carrying this TCR beta chain was counted a few times. The antigen is not known. TCRdb ran MiXCR on the reads and lists one entry per CDR3 protein. Of fewer than 200,000 distinct CDR3 sequences detected, about 20% appear once; the ten largest clones hold about 2.9%. This entry belongs to a study of T cell repertoires in cytomegalovirus infection. As for the study in general: TCR beta signatures that were public indicated CMV infection and matching HLA type.

Study results and caveats: Carriage of CMV together with the relevant HLA was identifiable through cumulative public TCR beta family frequency. CMV-specific TCR beta clonotypes restricted by HLA-C were the ones dominating the ex vivo response.

The length of the CDR3 is 11 residues. The V and J ends lost 2 bases and 10 bases respectively, with 6 bases between them. The TCR sequence derives from a human donor in good health (CMV status not recorded). Some clones in this sample may be carry-over from other donors' samples. Sequenced material: PBMCs. The chain joins TRBV12-3 or TRBV12-4 to TRBJ2-1; D is undetermined. The CDR3 nucleotides read TGTGCCAGCAGTTTAAGGTTGGAGCAGTTCTTC. Translated: CASSLRLEQFF.